The rows below give T cell receptor beta chains drawn from one sample of a study of untreated major depressive disorder. Here immunoSEQ multiplex PCR was the method, and the copy in TCRdb shows in-frame clones only, minus some. Of approximately 15,000 clones listed, just over 90% are singletons. Sample: CD4+ T cells from PBMCs. These receptors all stem from a woman aged 25 to 45 with major depressive disorder. CDR3s include the opening cysteine and the closing phenylalanine or tryptophan. A D gene is named only where the DNA matches it firmly. The size entry is marked missing in some rows and otherwise reads once, few, many or a size class.

V: TRBV29-1; D: TRBD1; length: 14; J: TRBJ2-3; size: .; DNA: TGCAGCTCAACCGGGACAGGGGGCACAGATACGCAGTATTTT; CDR3: CSSTGTGGTDTQYF
V: TRBV21-1; D: .; length: 17; J: TRBJ2-4; size: .; DNA: TGTGCCAGCAGCAAACCAGGGAGAGGGCAAGCCAAAAACATTCAGTACTTC; CDR3: CASSKPGRGQAKNIQYF
V: TRBV19; D: TRBD1; length: 13; J: TRBJ1-4; size: .; DNA: TGTGCCAGTAGATATACAGGGGATGAAAAACTGTTTTTT; CDR3: CASRYTGDEKLFF
V: TRBV2; D: TRBD2; length: 16; J: TRBJ2-1; size: .; DNA: TGTGCCAGCACCGACCCTACTAGCGGGAGTATGGTTGAGCAGTTCTTC; CDR3: CASTDPTSGSMVEQFF
V: TRBV27; D: TRBD1; length: 14; J: TRBJ1-2; size: .; DNA: TGTGCCAGCAGTCCGACAGGGGGAAGGTTTGGCTACACCTTC; CDR3: CASSPTGGRFGYTF
V: TRBV7-3; D: TRBD1; length: 13; J: TRBJ2-7; size: .; DNA: TGTGCCAGCAGCTTAGGAACAGGGGAAGAGCAGTACTTC; CDR3: CASSLGTGEEQYF
V: TRBV19; D: .; length: 13; J: TRBJ1-2; size: .; DNA: TGTGCCAGTAGTTCCTCCCCGGGCTATGGCTACACCTTC; CDR3: CASSSSPGYGYTF
V: TRBV12-5; D: .; length: 14; J: TRBJ2-7; size: .; DNA: TGTGCTAGTGGTGTACGGGACGAGACCTACGAGCAGTACTTC; CDR3: CASGVRDETYEQYF
V: TRBV5-4; D: .; length: 13; J: TRBJ2-7; size: .; DNA: TGTGCCAGCAGACGGGACCTCGACTACGAGCAGTACTTC; CDR3: CASRRDLDYEQYF
V: TRBV14; D: TRBD1; length: 19; J: TRBJ2-2; size: .; DNA: TGTGCCAGCAGCCACTCCGTGGGCCGGACAGGGGGCCGAACCGGGGAGCTGTTTTTT; CDR3: CASSHSVGRTGGRTGELFF
V: TRBV27; D: .; length: 16; J: TRBJ2-1; size: .; DNA: TGTGCCAGCAGTTCGAGGAGCGGCAGATCCTACAATGAGCAGTTCTTC; CDR3: CASSSRSGRSYNEQFF
V: TRBV7-2; D: .; length: 15; J: TRBJ1-3; size: .; DNA: TGTGCCAGCAGCTTTAGGTCCGGGCGAGACAACACCATATATTTT; CDR3: CASSFRSGRDNTIYF
V: TRBV29-1; D: .; length: 14; J: TRBJ2-5; size: once; DNA: TGCAGCGTTGGGGGGGCCAGGGGACAAGAGACCCAGTACTTC; CDR3: CSVGGARGQETQYF
V: TRBV29-1; D: TRBD2; length: 13; J: TRBJ2-1; size: few; DNA: TGCAGCGTCGGACTAGCGGGAGCCCATGAGCAGTTCTTC; CDR3: CSVGLAGAHEQFF
V: TRBV6-6; D: .; length: 13; J: TRBJ1-5; size: .; DNA: TGTGCCAGCACACCACGCAGTAATCAGCCCCAGCATTTT; CDR3: CASTPRSNQPQHF
V: TRBV5-1; D: TRBD1; length: 15; J: TRBJ2-7; size: few; DNA: TGCGCCAGCAGCCGAGGGACAGGGGGAACCTACGAGCAGTACTTC; CDR3: CASSRGTGGTYEQYF
V: TRBV5-4; D: TRBD1; length: 17; J: TRBJ2-1; size: .; DNA: TGTGCCAGCAGCGGACGGGACAGTCCCAGCTCCTACAATGAGCAGTTCTTC; CDR3: CASSGRDSPSSYNEQFF
V: TRBV10-3; D: .; length: 13; J: TRBJ1-2; size: .; DNA: TGTGCCATCAGCAACGCCCGTACCTATGGCTACACCTTC; CDR3: CAISNARTYGYTF
V: TRBV10-1; D: .; length: 14; J: TRBJ2-3; size: .; DNA: TGCGCCAGCAGTAAAGGACAGTCCCCAGATACGCAGTATTTT; CDR3: CASSKGQSPDTQYF
V: TRBV25-1; D: TRBD2; length: 12; J: TRBJ2-1; size: .; DNA: TGTGCCAGCACCGCCCGGGGGGATGAGCAGTTCTTC; CDR3: CASTARGDEQFF